The present TCR beta chain was sequenced within a study of blood T cell repertoires in COVID-19. About the research overall: Nucleic acid was either cDNA or gDNA, and it came from T cells, B-cell-depleted T cells, or PBMCs.

This CDR3 has 15 amino acids. Germline V gene data show CDR1 as SGHAT and CDR2 as FQNNGV. V lost 4 bases, J lost 4 bases, and 8 bases stayed unmatched. In the authors' methods: Quantification of nucleated cells was approximated via reference gene primer amplification. Assay used: immunoSEQ multiplex PCR; TCRdb lists only in-frame clones, some missing. V, J and clone size derive from that table, while D and trimming were established from the DNA sequence. The table has 130,000 to 150,000 clones, around nine tenths seen once; the top ten hold around 8.6%. Source material: peripheral blood. The sequence came from a woman in her 50s with active or convalescent COVID-19. The V call is TRBV11-2, the J call TRBJ1-1; TRBD1 aligns across 8 bases. The CDR3 region is CASSSGQGIGTEAFF. CDR3 in DNA: TGTGCCAGCAGCTCCGGACAGGGTATTGGCACTGAAGCTTTCTTT.